This T cell receptor beta chain was sequenced during a study of cytomegalovirus exposure and HLA in healthy donors. PCR primers comprised 60 Vbeta and 13 Jbeta primers. TCRdb keeps only in-frame clones here, not all; method: immunoSEQ multiplex PCR. Altogether about 150,000 clones are present, under 90% being singletons, with the ten largest covering more than 4%. Germline V gives CDR1 MNHNS, CDR2 SASEGT. Trimming took off 5 bases at V and 2 bases at J, with 10 bases between the two ends. The CDR3 is made up of 15 amino acids. The sample taken for sequencing was PBMCs. The chain carries TRBV6-1 and TRBJ1-6, with D possibly being TRBD1 (6 bases). The clonotype originates from a man between 18 and 29 years old in good health and CMV-seronegative. Here the CDR3 DNA reads TGTGCCAGCAGTCCCAGGGGCCCCTATAATTCACCCCTCCACTTT. Protein sequence: CASSPRGPYNSPLHF.